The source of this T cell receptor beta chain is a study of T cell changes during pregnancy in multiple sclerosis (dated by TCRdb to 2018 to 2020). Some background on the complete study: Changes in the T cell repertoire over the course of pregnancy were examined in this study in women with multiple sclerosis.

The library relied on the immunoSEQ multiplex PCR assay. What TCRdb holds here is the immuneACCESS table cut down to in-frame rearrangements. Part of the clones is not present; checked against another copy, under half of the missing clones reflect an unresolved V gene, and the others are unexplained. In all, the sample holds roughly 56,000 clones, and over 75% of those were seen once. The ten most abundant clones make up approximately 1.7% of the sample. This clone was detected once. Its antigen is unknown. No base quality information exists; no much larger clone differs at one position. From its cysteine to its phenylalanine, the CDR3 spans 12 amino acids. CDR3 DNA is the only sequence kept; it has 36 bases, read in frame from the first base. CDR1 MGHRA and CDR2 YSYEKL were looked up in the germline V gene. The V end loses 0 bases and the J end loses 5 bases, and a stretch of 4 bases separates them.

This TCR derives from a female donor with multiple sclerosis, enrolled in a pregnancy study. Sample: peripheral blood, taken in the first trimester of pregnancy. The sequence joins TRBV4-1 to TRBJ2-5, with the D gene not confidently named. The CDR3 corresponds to CASSQDMETQYF. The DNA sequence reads TGCGCCAGCAGCCAAGATATGGAGACCCAGTACTTC.